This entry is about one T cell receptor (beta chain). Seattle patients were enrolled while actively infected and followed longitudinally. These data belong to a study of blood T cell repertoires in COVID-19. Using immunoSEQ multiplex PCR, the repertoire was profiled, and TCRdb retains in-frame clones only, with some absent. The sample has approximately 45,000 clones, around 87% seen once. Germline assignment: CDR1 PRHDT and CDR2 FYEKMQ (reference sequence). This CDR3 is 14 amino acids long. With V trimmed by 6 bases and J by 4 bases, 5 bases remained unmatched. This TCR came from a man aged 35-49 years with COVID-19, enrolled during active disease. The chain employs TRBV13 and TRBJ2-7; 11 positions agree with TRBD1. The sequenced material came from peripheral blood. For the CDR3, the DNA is TGTGCCAGCAGTTGGACAGGGGGCAGGTACGAGCAGTACTTC. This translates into CASSWTGGRYEQYF. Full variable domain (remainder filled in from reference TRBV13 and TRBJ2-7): AAGVIQSPRHLIKEKRETATLKCYPIPRHDTVYWYQQGPGQDPQFLISFYEKMQSDKGSIPDRFSAQQFSDYHSELNMSSLELGDSALYFCASSWTGGRYEQYFGPGTRLTVT.